This TCR beta chain comes out of a study of cytomegalovirus exposure and HLA in healthy donors. In the study overall: The study's early data release held 75 million to 95 million unique TCRs from HLA-typed donors. Study-wide findings and caveats: For most TCR beta V segments, an earlier analysis put the productive rate at about 87% or about 30% of the time. Associated with HLA alleles at 0.05 false discovery rate in a later analysis were around 17,000 TCR beta sequences.

Vbeta (60) and Jbeta (13) primers were used in the PCR. TCRdb's copy holds only in-frame clones and misses some; the assay was immunoSEQ multiplex PCR. The sample yields over 150,000 clones, approximately 80% seen once. The CDR3 has 15 amino acids. Germline V gene lookup returns CDR1 SGHAT and CDR2 FQNNGV. J gave up 0 bases and V 5 bases, and 4 bases lay outside the gene matches. This clone was picked up a small number of times. Its cognate antigen is unknown. The clonotype was recovered from a middle-aged woman in good health and CMV-seropositive. The specimen was PBMCs. The rearrangement joins TRBV11-2 to TRBJ1-1; 9 bases are a match to TRBD1. CDR3 protein: CASSPGQGMNTEAFF. CDR3 nucleotides: TGTGCCAGCAGCCCGGGACAGGGAATGAACACTGAAGCTTTCTTT.